The 22 T cell receptor beta chains below come from one sample, sequenced in a study of T cell repertoires in cytomegalovirus infection. Antigens of these TCRs are unknown. TCRdb re-derived calls from the reads in MiXCR, one entry per CDR3 protein. The sample shows approximately 300,000 distinct CDR3 sequences, approximately 32% of them seen only once. Sequences were derived from cultured PBMCs, sampled from culture after CMV antigen stimulation. The receptors were gathered from a human donor in good health (CMV status not recorded). Some clones in this sample may be carry-over from other donors' samples.

The genes are TRBV4-1 and TRBJ2-1; D is perhaps TRBD1 (6 bases). The germline CDR1 and CDR2 sequences are MGHRA and YSYEKL. This CDR3 comprises 15 residues. Trimming removed 3 bases from V and 4 bases from J, with 13 bases in between. For the CDR3, the DNA is TGCGCCAGCAGCCACTCCAGAGGGGGTTACAATGAGCAGTTCTTC. It yields the protein CASSHSRGGYNEQFF.

This clonotype was observed a few times. This CDR3 is CATSREPGQGDGANVLTF. The CDR3 nucleotides read TGTGCCACCAGCAGAGAACCGGGACAGGGAGATGGGGCCAACGTCCTGACTTTC. The chain employs TRBV15 and TRBJ2-6, with 9 bases aligning to TRBD1. The CDR3 covers 18 residues. Germline assignment: CDR1 LNHNV and CDR2 YYDKDF (reference sequence). V lost 0 bases to trimming and J lost 3 bases; unmatched junction nucleotides: 6.

The rearrangement links TRBV6-2 or TRBV6-3 to TRBJ2-3; D might be TRBD1 (5 bases). The ends were cut back, 6 bases at V and 1 base at J, with 8 bases in the middle. The CDR3 has 13 residues. The germline gives CDR1 MNHEY, CDR2 SVGEGT. The CDR3 here is CASRKTGTDTQYF. CDR3 DNA sequence: TGTGCCAGCAGGAAGACAGGCACAGATACGCAGTATTTT.

The chain couples TRBV29-1 to TRBJ1-2, with TRBD1 identical over 8 bases. CDR1 is SQVTM and CDR2 is ANQGSEA in the germline V gene. V lost 7 bases, J lost 8 bases, and 15 bases stayed unmatched. This CDR3 has 14 residues. This CDR3 reads CSARSQGARKGYTF. CDR3 nucleotides: TGCAGCGCCCGGTCCCAGGGGGCGCGGAAGGGCTACACCTTC. The variable domain in full, with the rest retrieved from reference TRBV29-1 and TRBJ1-2, is SAVISQKPSRDICQRGTSLTIQCQVDSQVTMMFWYRQQPGQSLTLIATANQGSEATYESGFVIDKFPISRPNLTFSTLTVSNMSPEDSSIYLCSARSQGARKGYTFGSGTRLTVV.

This chain connects TRBV5-1 to TRBJ2-7, with TRBD1 matching 11 bases. Germline V CDR1 and CDR2: SGHRS, YFSETQ. This CDR3 region has 15 residues. V lost 3 bases, J lost 4 bases, and 6 bases stayed unmatched. Here the CDR3 DNA reads TGCGCCAGCAGCTACGGACAGGGGGCGCGATACGAGCAGTACTTC. Encoded protein: CASSYGQGARYEQYF.

The rearrangement links TRBV29-1 to TRBJ2-1; possible D gene TRBD2, 8 bases. Trimming removed 4 bases from V and 10 bases from J, with 23 bases in between. In germline, CDR1 is SQVTM, CDR2 ANQGSEA. CDR3 length: 15 amino acids. The chain's CDR3 is CSVAFRSGTAAEQFF. CDR3 DNA: TGCAGCGTTGCATTTCGTAGCGGGACAGCGGCGGAGCAGTTCTTC.

The CDR3 nucleotides read TGTGCCAGCAGCACAGCCACTGGGCGGATCCAAGAGACCCAGTACTTC. Protein sequence: CASSTATGRIQETQYF. The chain links TRBV9 to TRBJ2-5, with no clear D. This CDR3 region has 16 residues. Germline V gives CDR1 SGDLS, CDR2 YYNGEE. Trimming shortened V by 4 bases and J by 1 base, and 17 bases separated the two germline ends.

The chain joins TRBV7-9 to TRBJ1-6; D is unresolved. Germline CDR1 is SEHNR and CDR2 is FQNEAQ (reference sequence). The CDR3 extends over 12 amino acids. Deletions cut 2 bases from V and 12 bases from J, with 8 bases between. The CDR3 reads CASSLQDGPLHF. CDR3 DNA: TGTGCCAGCAGCTTACAGGACGGACCCCTCCACTTT.

This clonotype was found a few times. The chain is built from TRBV7-4 and TRBJ2-7; tentatively, D is TRBD1 (5 bases). Germline V gene sequence: CDR1 SGHVT, CDR2 SQSDAQ. The CDR3 length is 13 residues. The V end was cut by 2 bases, the J end by 6 bases, with 11 bases between. For the CDR3, the DNA is TGTGCCAGCAGCTTACAGGGTCGAGGCGAGCAGTACTTC. Protein: CASSLQGRGEQYF.

This clonotype turned up a few times. The CDR3 DNA is TGTGCCATCAGTGAGCTCTCGAACACTGAAGCTTTCTTT. This codes for CAISELSNTEAFF. The chain recombines TRBV10-3 with TRBJ1-1; D ambiguous. CDR1 is ENHRY and CDR2 is SYGVKD in the germline V gene. The CDR3 is made up of 13 amino acids. Trimming left V 2 bases short and J 1 base short, with 5 bases between.

V usage is TRBV7-9 and J usage is TRBJ2-3; 7 bases are shared with TRBD2. The CDR3 runs to 15 residues. V gave up 6 bases and J gave up 7 bases; unmatched junction bases: 13. The germline CDR1 and CDR2 sequences are SEHNR and FQNEAQ (reference sequence). The CDR3 coding sequence is TGTGCCAGCAGGGTCGGCAGCGGGGCGACTTATACGCAGTATTTT. Translation: CASRVGSGATYTQYF.

This rearrangement joins TRBV6-5 to TRBJ2-7, with D hard to call. Germline CDR1 MNHEY, CDR2 SVGAGI. This CDR3 comprises 11 residues. The V and J ends lost 2 bases and 9 bases respectively, with 8 bases between them. CDR3 nucleotide sequence: TGTGCCAGCAGTTACGGGCCCGTGCAGTACTTC. Encoded protein: CASSYGPVQYF.

This clonotype was detected only once. This chain connects TRBV27 to TRBJ2-1, with D unclear. The ends were cut back, 0 bases at V and 6 bases at J, with 9 bases in the middle. This CDR3 spans 14 amino acids. The V gene's germline CDR1 is MNHEY and CDR2 SMNVEV (reference sequence). CDR3 residues: CASSLSTDTNEQFF. CDR3 nucleotides: TGTGCCAGCAGTTTATCCACCGACACCAATGAGCAGTTCTTC.

This clonotype was counted between two and nine times. The J gene is TRBJ2-2, the V gene TRBV7-6; 7 bases map to TRBD1. With V trimmed by 5 bases and J by 4 bases, 7 bases remained unmatched. The CDR3 covers 15 residues. Germline CDR1 and CDR2: SGHVS and FNYEAQ. For the CDR3, the DNA is TGTGCCAGCAGCCCTGGGACAGAAAGCACCGGGGAGCTGTTTTTT. Amino acid sequence: CASSPGTESTGELFF.

This clonotype was detected only a few times. V is TRBV19 and J is TRBJ2-2; D perhaps matches TRBD2 (6 bases). This CDR3 region has 14 residues. CDR1 and CDR2 from the germline V gene are LNHDA and SQIVND (reference sequence). Trimming removed 5 bases at V and 5 bases at J, with 12 bases between. Here the CDR3 reads CASSSPGETGELFF. The CDR3 DNA reads TGTGCCAGTAGTTCTCCGGGAGAAACCGGGGAGCTGTTTTTT. Full variable domain (rest looked up from reference TRBV19 and TRBJ2-2): DGGITQSPKYLFRKEGQNVTLSCEQNLNHDAMYWYRQDPGQGLRLIYYSQIVNDFQKGDIAEGYSVSREKKESFPLTVTSAQKNPTAFYLCASSSPGETGELFFGEGSRLTVL.

This clonotype appeared many times. This chain joins TRBV6-5 and TRBJ2-7, with 8 positions matching TRBD1. J was trimmed by 0 bases and V by 2 bases; bases with no gene match: 3. CDR1 and CDR2 (germline): MNHEY, SVGAGI. This CDR3 comprises 15 residues. This chain's CDR3 is CASSYVQGASYEQYF. The CDR3 DNA sequence: TGTGCCAGCAGTTACGTGCAGGGGGCCTCCTACGAGCAGTACTTC.

The CDR3 region is CATRRDNQETQYF. CDR3 nucleotides: TGTGCCACCCGACGGGACAACCAAGAGACCCAGTACTTC. V is TRBV7-2 and J is TRBJ2-5; possible D gene TRBD1, 6 bases. The CDR3 runs 13 residues. V shed 10 bases and J shed 0 bases, with 12 bases lying between them. CDR1 and CDR2 (germline): SGHTA, FQGNSA.

This clonotype has a handful of counts. The rearrangement joins TRBV20-1 to TRBJ1-4; no clear D. V lost 3 bases to trimming and J lost 0 bases, with 11 bases between them. The CDR3 has 15 residues. Germline V lookup: CDR1 DFQATT, CDR2 SNEGSKA (reference sequence). CDR3 region: CSARAPSATNEKLFF. The CDR3 nucleotides are TGCAGTGCTAGGGCCCCGAGTGCAACTAATGAAAAACTGTTTTTT.

This rearrangement joins TRBV4-2 to TRBJ2-6; D could derive from TRBD1 or TRBD2 (6 bases each). Trimming removed 0 bases from V and 0 bases from J, with 15 bases in between. Germline CDR1 LGHNA, CDR2 YNFKEQ. CDR3 size: 19 residues. For the CDR3, the DNA is TGTGCCAGCAGCCAAGATGAACAGGGCGGGGCCTCTGGGGCCAACGTCCTGACTTTC. This gives the protein CASSQDEQGGASGANVLTF.

This clonotype was detected many times. V gene TRBV7-9 combines with J gene TRBJ2-7; 10 positions match TRBD1. From germline, CDR1 is SEHNR and CDR2 FQNEAQ (reference sequence). The ends lost 5 bases at V and 2 bases at J; junction bases unmatched: 6. There are 15 residues in the CDR3. CDR3 DNA sequence: TGTGCCAGCAGCCTGGGACAGGGGCCAACCTACGAGCAGTACTTC. This translates into CASSLGQGPTYEQYF. The whole variable domain, filled in from reference TRBV7-9 and TRBJ2-7, reads DTGVSQNPRHKITKRGQNVTFRCDPISEHNRLYWYRQTLGQGPEFLTYFQNEAQLEKSRLLSDRFSAERPKGSFSTLEIQRTEQGDSAMYLCASSLGQGPTYEQYFGPGTRLTVT.

This clonotype was seen at least ten times. This chain uses TRBV15 with TRBJ2-6; D call uncertain. The CDR3 has 15 residues. Germline lookup yields CDR1 LNHNV and CDR2 YYDKDF (reference sequence). The ends were cut back, 1 base at V and 1 base at J, with 5 bases in the middle. CDR3 nucleotide sequence: TGTGCCACCAGCAGAGCAGGTTCTGGGGCCAACGTCCTGACTTTC. Translating gives CATSRAGSGANVLTF.

This clonotype was found a few times. This rearrangement joins TRBV4-2 to TRBJ1-2; D remains unclear. Trimming left V 0 bases short and J 5 bases short, with 10 bases between. The CDR3 covers 14 residues. The germline V gene encodes CDR1 LGHNA and CDR2 YNFKEQ. The CDR3 DNA reads TGTGCCAGCAGCCAAGATCTAACAGTATATGGCTACACCTTC. This encodes CASSQDLTVYGYTF.